Detailed here is one TCR beta chain. The data stem from a study of cytomegalovirus exposure and HLA in healthy donors. Germline-derived CDR1 and CDR2 are MNHEY and SMNVEV (reference sequence). This CDR3 has 15 residues. J gave up 6 bases and V 3 bases, and 8 bases lay outside the gene matches. Use of 60 Vbeta and 13 Jbeta primers characterized the PCR. The method was immunoSEQ multiplex PCR; TCRdb's version includes in-frame clones alone and lacks a portion of them. Its clone listing holds 150,000 to 250,000 clones. The sequence derives from a boy aged 10-17 years in good health and CMV-seronegative. The chain recombines TRBV27 with TRBJ2-7; TRBD1 aligns across 10 bases. Sequenced material: PBMCs. The CDR3 DNA reads TGTGCCAGCAGTTTCCGGGACAGGGGCCCCACCGAGCAGTACTTC. Its protein is CASSFRDRGPTEQYF.